The present T cell receptor beta chain was sequenced within a study of blood T cell repertoires in COVID-19. Study context: Italy, Spain and the United States were the sources of the convalescent and acute COVID-19 samples.

Germline V CDR1 and CDR2: SNHLY, FYNNEI. Deletions cut 4 bases from V and 5 bases from J, with 9 bases between. The CDR3 runs 13 residues. Measured with immunoSEQ multiplex PCR; TCRdb has only the in-frame clones, and not every one. The sample shows 300,000 to 450,000 clones, roughly 86% of them seen only once. Participants spanned ages about 18 to 100 years and resided in 20 to 30 US areas. Clinical history as reported by participants underpinned cohort assignment. Cohort 3 donors were reported recovered after two negative PCRs, clearance, or symptom resolution. Specimen: PBMCs or T cells enriched from blood (not recorded which). This receptor was taken from a man younger than 40 who had recovered from COVID-19. The genes are TRBV2 and TRBJ2-1; D ambiguous. The CDR3 loop reads CASSGRQDNEQFF. In DNA form, the CDR3 reads TGTGCCAGCAGTGGCAGGCAGGACAATGAGCAGTTCTTC.